This TCR beta chain was identified in a study of beta chain features in type 1 diabetes. Expressed TCRB transcripts were sequenced because the isolated RNA had all been reverse transcribed beforehand. Sequenced by immunoSEQ multiplex PCR; TCRdb stores in-frame clones only, minus some. The sample records tens of thousands of clones, roughly three fifths being singletons. With respect to this clone: Its specificity is not known.

Study conclusions and caveats: With patients and controls alike, PCR might favor shorter templates to an equal degree.

V dropped 3 bases and J dropped 6; count of bases not matched to a gene: 8. This CDR3 is 16 amino acids long. CDR1 is SGHNT and CDR2 is YYREEE in the germline V gene (reference sequence). J is TRBJ2-3 and V is TRBV5-4; 12 bases are a match to TRBD2. The source is a woman aged 18-30 years in good health. The sequenced sample consisted of Tregs from blood. Here the CDR3 reads CASSSRLAGVMDTQYF. CDR3 coding DNA: TGTGCCAGCAGCTCACGACTAGCGGGAGTTATGGATACGCAGTATTTT.